This is a list of T cell receptor beta chains from one sample in a study of blood T cells in healthy people across ages. TCRdb fed the 5' RACE reads into MiXCR, producing one record per CDR3 protein. The data show about 800,000 distinct CDR3 sequences, around 25% seen once. Another study also made use of these data, one on T cells of mothers and their children.

The sample taken for sequencing was blood. These receptor sequences come from a boy younger than 18 in good health. CDR3s include the opening cysteine and the closing phenylalanine or tryptophan. The size of a clone is reported for some rows only, either as once, few or many, or as a class for expanded clones.

CDR3 length,V gene,J gene,clone size,CDR3 protein
12,TRBV7-9,TRBJ1-4,few,CASSAIDEKLFF
14,TRBV12-3/TRBV12-4,.,.,CASSLFPGVYEQYF
14,TRBV12-3/TRBV12-4,TRBJ2-2,few,CATSGGRNTGELFF
13,TRBV20-1,TRBJ1-3,.,CSARDLQGNTIYF
15,TRBV5-1,TRBJ2-1,.,CASSTGGGSYNEQFF
17,TRBV12-3/TRBV12-4,TRBJ2-4,.,CASSLSPHRDRKGIQYF
15,TRBV20-1,TRBJ2-5,.,CSARDWGGVLETQYF
17,TRBV7-8,TRBJ2-5,.,CASSLASLAGGQETQYF
15,TRBV6-6,TRBJ1-1,.,CASSYSMDSKPEAFF
14,TRBV4-1,TRBJ1-1,.,CASSQALRNTEAFF
12,TRBV19,TRBJ2-2,few,CASSPGFGELFF
15,TRBV13,TRBJ2-3,.,CASSLGAVSTDTQYF
17,TRBV4-3,TRBJ2-2,.,CASSQDSWQANTGELFF
13,TRBV9,TRBJ2-7,.,CASSVGDNYEQYF
17,TRBV27,TRBJ2-1,few,CASSSPQGSLSYNEQFF
16,TRBV4-3,TRBJ2-3,few,CASSQTPAGGTDTQYF
14,TRBV12-3/TRBV12-4,TRBJ2-3,few,CASSLRIATDTQYF
18,TRBV28,TRBJ2-5,.,CASSPYWDRPPQGETQYF
16,TRBV7-8,TRBJ2-1,few,CASSLRAGESYNEQFF
13,TRBV29-1,TRBJ1-1,few,CSVEVGLDTEAFF
15,TRBV6-4,TRBJ2-1,many,CASSPGTGTYNEQFF
15,TRBV28,TRBJ1-5,few,CASSSYRGGNQPQHF
15,TRBV7-3,TRBJ2-3,few,CASRSGPLTTDTQYF
17,TRBV9,TRBJ2-5,few,CASSVLDRGPRQETQYF
15,TRBV5-6,TRBJ1-1,few,CASSQRQVFGTEAFF
15,TRBV12-3/TRBV12-4,TRBJ1-3,few,CASSLYSGSGNTIYF
13,TRBV10-3,TRBJ2-5,.,CAISRQHQETQYF
15,TRBV5-1,TRBJ2-2,.,CASSLGSGFAGELFF
16,TRBV10-2,.,.,CASNGRTGQGASEQFF
16,TRBV9,TRBJ2-6,few,CASSVARSGGANVLTF
17,TRBV14,TRBJ2-7,.,CASSRRPGSGRAGEQYF
15,TRBV15,TRBJ2-4,few,CATSRDKGQGTIQYF
18,TRBV4-3,TRBJ2-1,.,CASSHDTSGWAPYNEQFF
15,TRBV3-1,.,.,CASSKRGGQVPEQYF
15,TRBV19,TRBJ2-7,few,CASSDSGTGVHEQYF
15,TRBV27,TRBJ2-3,.,CASRLLDSSTDTQYF
17,TRBV15,TRBJ1-4,few,CATSPRATEATNEKLFF
16,TRBV6-5,TRBJ1-1,.,CASSDFDRGQNTEAFF
13,TRBV2,TRBJ2-1,.,CASSVPGGNEQFF
15,TRBV5-1,TRBJ2-2,.,CASSMTGGLTGELFF
14,TRBV5-1,TRBJ2-5,once,CASSWGTAKETQYF
15,TRBV19,TRBJ1-5,few,CGSSKQVLGNQPQHF
14,TRBV27,TRBJ2-7,.,CASSMPGLSYEQYF
15,TRBV20-1,TRBJ2-3,.,CSAGGTGIHADTQYF
17,TRBV3-1,TRBJ2-2,.,CASSQAEGLAGTGELFF
17,TRBV24-1,TRBJ1-4,many,CATSDGREIGTNEKLFF
16,TRBV5-4,TRBJ2-7,.,CASSLGDQGYTYEQYF
13,TRBV5-6,TRBJ1-1,few,CASSLDRTTEAFF
15,TRBV12-3/TRBV12-4,TRBJ1-1,.,CASSPNRGGGTEAFF
13,TRBV3-1,TRBJ1-2,many,CASSPGTGHGYTF
16,TRBV25-1,TRBJ2-5,.,CASSGGGAGGSETQYF
14,TRBV30,TRBJ2-3,few,CAWTDGSNTDTQYF
17,TRBV7-2,TRBJ1-6,.,CASSLEEPGSYNSPLHF
16,TRBV7-9,TRBJ2-1,few,CASTLGRESPYNEQFF
16,TRBV23-1,TRBJ2-5,.,CASSLGTGAYRETQYF